Given below is one TCR beta chain in context. This CDR3 is also generated by other DNA sequences in the sample. The sample originates from a study of cytomegalovirus exposure and HLA in healthy donors. Primers included in the PCR were 60 Vbeta and 13 Jbeta primers. Measured with immunoSEQ multiplex PCR; TCRdb has only the in-frame clones, and not every one. The sample lists roughly 120,000 clones; more than 60% were seen once. V was clipped by 3 bases and J by 2 bases, with 11 bases between them. The germline CDR1 and CDR2 sequences are LGHNA and YSLEER. The CDR3 is made up of 15 amino acids. This TCR was sampled from a woman in her thirties or forties in good health and CMV-seropositive. This chain uses TRBV4-3 with TRBJ1-5; possibly TRBD1 for D (6 bases). The sample comprised PBMCs. CDR3 sequence (DNA): TGCGCCAGCAGCCAGGTCAGGGGAGGCAATCAGCCCCAGCATTTT. Its protein product is CASSQVRGGNQPQHF.